The clone carrying this T cell receptor (beta chain) was counted a single time. Its antigen is not identified. Blood libraries mostly used about 500 ng genomic DNA, six replicates each. TCRdb's copy holds only in-frame clones and misses some; the assay was immunoSEQ multiplex PCR. The table lists about 15,000 clones, roughly 67% of them singletons, with 2% to 2.5% in the top ten. This entry belongs to a study of neoadjuvant anti-PD-1 for oral cavity cancer. The wider study: Most patients had three to four biweekly doses of 3 mg/kg nivolumab before resection.

This CDR3 spans 14 amino acids. V was trimmed by 10 bases and J by 1 base, leaving 16 bases between them. CDR1 and CDR2 from the germline V gene are SNHLY and FYNNEI. No culture or expansion preceded analysis of these blood cells. Whole-study results and caveats: Higher pretreatment Treg/Th17 ratios tracked higher pretreatment blood clonality.

The sequence derives from a person between 40 and 85 years old with oral cavity squamous cell carcinoma. This rearrangement joins TRBV2 to TRBJ2-5; a possible D gene is TRBD1 (6 bases). The starting material was PBMCs, obtained before nivolumab (anti-PD-1) treatment. CDR3 DNA: TGTGCCAAGGAGAGACCGACAGGCCAAGAGACCCAGTACTTC. Residues: CAKERPTGQETQYF.